Presented here are 5 T cell receptor beta chains from one specimen sequenced in a study of control samples from healthy donors and cancer patients. Sequencing used immunoSEQ multiplex PCR; TCRdb keeps in-frame clones, though not all of them. Among 150,000 or so clones listed, approximately 94% were seen once. The sequenced material came from blood. These receptors came from a young man in good health.

The genes are TRBV9 and TRBJ2-1; TRBD1 or TRBD2 may be the D gene (6 bases each). In germline, CDR1 is SGDLS, CDR2 YYNGEE. Trimming took 2 bases from V and 0 from J, leaving 12 bases between them. This CDR3 region has 16 residues. The CDR3 here is CASSVGAGHSYNEQFF. For the CDR3, the DNA is TGTGCCAGCAGCGTGGGGGCGGGACACTCCTACAATGAGCAGTTCTTC.

There are a few counts of this clone. CDR3 residues: CASSRTLTDYSNQPQHF. The CDR3 DNA reads TGTGCCAGCAGCCGTACTTTGACAGATTATAGCAATCAGCCCCAGCATTTT. The gene calls are TRBV5-5 and TRBJ1-5, with a tentative D call TRBD1 (5 bases). The CDR3 extends over 17 amino acids. Germline V gene sequence: CDR1 SGHKS, CDR2 YYEKEE (reference sequence). V was trimmed by 4 bases and J by 0 bases, leaving 17 bases between them.

The chain uses TRBV14 and TRBJ2-7; D uncertain. Trimming removed 6 bases at V and 4 bases at J, with 13 bases between. Germline V CDR1 and CDR2: SGHDN, FVKESK. CDR3 length: 13 residues. Here the CDR3 DNA reads TGTGCCAGCAGGAAGACTGGGCGATACGAGCAGTACTTC. It is translated as CASRKTGRYEQYF.

This clone was recorded once. This chain connects TRBV30 to TRBJ1-1; no firm D call. Trimming shortened V by 1 base and J by 5 bases, and 11 bases separated the two germline ends. The CDR3 extends over 13 amino acids. CDR1 is GTSNPN, CDR2 SVGIG, per germline (reference sequence). CDR3 sequence: CAWSDEAGTEAFF. The DNA for the CDR3 is TGTGCCTGGAGTGATGAGGCGGGGACTGAAGCTTTCTTT. The full variable domain, its missing parts supplied by reference TRBV30 and TRBJ1-1, is SQTIHQWPATLVQPVGSPLSLECTVEGTSNPNLYWYRQAAGRGLQLLFYSVGIGQISSEVPQNLSASRPQDRQFILSSKKLLLSDSGFYLCAWSDEAGTEAFFGQGTRLTVV.

The chain carries TRBV19 and TRBJ2-3; D is possibly TRBD2 (7 bases). With 4 bases removed from V and 2 bases from J, the gap between germline ends came to 16 bases. Germline V gene sequence: CDR1 LNHDA, CDR2 SQIVND (reference sequence). This CDR3 region has 16 residues. DNA for the CDR3: TGTGCCAGTAGTAGGACCCTCGGGGGGCCCACAGATACGCAGTATTTT. Protein: CASSRTLGGPTDTQYF. The entire variable domain, with the rest obtained from reference TRBV19 and TRBJ2-3, is as follows: DGGITQSPKYLFRKEGQNVTLSCEQNLNHDAMYWYRQDPGQGLRLIYYSQIVNDFQKGDIAEGYSVSREKKESFPLTVTSAQKNPTAFYLCASSRTLGGPTDTQYFGPGTRLTVL.